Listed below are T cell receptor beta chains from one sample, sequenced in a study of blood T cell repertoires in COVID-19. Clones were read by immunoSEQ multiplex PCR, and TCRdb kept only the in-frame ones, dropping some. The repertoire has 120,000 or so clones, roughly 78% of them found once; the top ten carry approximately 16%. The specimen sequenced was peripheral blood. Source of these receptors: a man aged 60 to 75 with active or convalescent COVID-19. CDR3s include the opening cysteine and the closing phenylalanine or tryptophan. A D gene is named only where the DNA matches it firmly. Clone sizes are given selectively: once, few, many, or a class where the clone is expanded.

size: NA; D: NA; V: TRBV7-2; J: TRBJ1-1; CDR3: CASSNSRNPNTEAFF; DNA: TGTGCCAGCAGTAACAGTAGGAATCCGAACACTGAAGCTTTCTTT
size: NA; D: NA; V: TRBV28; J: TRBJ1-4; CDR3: CASSLPPTHGKKLFF; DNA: TGTGCCAGCAGTTTACCCCCCACACACGGGAAAAAACTGTTTTTT
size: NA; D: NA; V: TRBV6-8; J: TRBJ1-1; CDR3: CASSYPGGREGVNTEAFF; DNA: TGTGCCAGCAGTTACCCGGGGGGCAGGGAGGGGGTGAACACTGAAGCTTTCTTT
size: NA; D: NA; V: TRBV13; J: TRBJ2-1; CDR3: CASSLGSERNEQFF; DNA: TGTGCCAGCAGCTTAGGGTCAGAGCGAAATGAGCAGTTCTTC
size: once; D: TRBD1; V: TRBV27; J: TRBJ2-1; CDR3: CASSLSPPDRVYNEQFF; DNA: TGTGCCAGCAGTTTATCCCCCCCGGACAGGGTCTACAATGAGCAGTTCTTC
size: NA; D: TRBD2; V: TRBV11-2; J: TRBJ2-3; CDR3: CASSLARSSGADTQYF; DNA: TGTGCCAGCAGCTTAGCGCGGTCTAGCGGTGCAGATACGCAGTATTTT
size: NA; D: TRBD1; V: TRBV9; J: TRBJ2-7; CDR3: CASSPQTGWAYEQYF; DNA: TGTGCCAGCAGCCCCCAGACAGGGTGGGCCTACGAGCAGTACTTC
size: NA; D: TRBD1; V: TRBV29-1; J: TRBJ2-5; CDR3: CSVVGDSETQYF; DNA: TGCAGCGTTGTGGGGGACAGCGAGACCCAGTACTTC
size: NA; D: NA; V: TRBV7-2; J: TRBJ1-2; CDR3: CASSLETFAGYTF; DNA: TGTGCCAGCAGCTTAGAGACATTCGCCGGCTACACCTTC
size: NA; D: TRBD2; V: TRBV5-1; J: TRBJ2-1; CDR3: CASTLTSGSGEQFF; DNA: TGCGCCAGCACCCTGACTAGCGGGAGCGGTGAGCAGTTCTTC
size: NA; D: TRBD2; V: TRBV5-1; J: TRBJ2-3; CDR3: CASSSRTSGRAFRTDTQYF; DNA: TGCGCCAGCAGCTCGAGGACTAGCGGGAGGGCCTTTCGCACAGATACGCAGTATTTT
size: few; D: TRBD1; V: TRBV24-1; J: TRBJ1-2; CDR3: CATSDGDSKGYTF; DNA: TGTGCCACCAGTGACGGGGACAGTAAGGGCTACACCTTC
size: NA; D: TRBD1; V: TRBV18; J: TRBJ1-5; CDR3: CASSRTGENQPQHF; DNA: TGTGCCAGCTCACGGACAGGGGAAAATCAGCCCCAGCATTTT
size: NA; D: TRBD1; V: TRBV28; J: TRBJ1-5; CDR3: CASRPGQDQPQHF; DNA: TGTGCCAGCAGGCCAGGACAGGATCAGCCCCAGCATTTT
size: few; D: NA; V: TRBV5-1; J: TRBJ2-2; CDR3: CASRWRFNTGELFF; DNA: TGCGCCAGCAGATGGCGGTTTAACACCGGGGAGCTGTTTTTT
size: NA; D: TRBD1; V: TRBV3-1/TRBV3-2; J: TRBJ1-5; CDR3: CASSQDHYRGQNYNQPQHF; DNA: TGTGCCAGCAGCCAAGATCATTACAGGGGGCAGAACTACAATCAGCCCCAGCATTTT
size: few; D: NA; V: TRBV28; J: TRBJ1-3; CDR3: CASSLSGGRGTIYF; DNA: TGTGCCAGCAGTTTGAGCGGGGGTCGCGGCACCATATATTTT
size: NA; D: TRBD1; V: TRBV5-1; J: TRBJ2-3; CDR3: CASSRTGGEGDTQYF; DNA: TGCGCCAGCAGCCGGACAGGGGGCGAGGGAGATACGCAGTATTTT
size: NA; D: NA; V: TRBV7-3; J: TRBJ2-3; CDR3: CASSSTRTDTQYF; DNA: TGTGCCAGCAGCTCCACTCGCACAGATACGCAGTATTTT
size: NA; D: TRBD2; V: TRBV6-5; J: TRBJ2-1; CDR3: CASSSLAGAGEQFF; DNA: TGTGCCAGCAGTTCGTTAGCGGGAGCGGGGGAGCAGTTCTTC
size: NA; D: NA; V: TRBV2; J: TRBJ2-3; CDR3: CASSLGTDTQYF; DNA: TGTGCCAGCAGTCTCGGGACAGATACGCAGTATTTT
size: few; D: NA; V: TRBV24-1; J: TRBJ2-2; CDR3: CATSDFYWDFGGKSTGELFF; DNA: TGTGCCACCAGTGATTTCTATTGGGATTTTGGCGGGAAATCCACCGGGGAGCTGTTTTTT
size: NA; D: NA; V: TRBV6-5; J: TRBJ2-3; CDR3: CASSARVSLWDTQYF; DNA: TGTGCCAGCAGCGCCCGGGTCTCGCTGTGGGATACGCAGTATTTT
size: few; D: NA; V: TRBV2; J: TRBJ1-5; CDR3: CASNRDPRGGQPQHF; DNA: TGTGCCAGCAATAGGGACCCTCGGGGGGGGCAGCCCCAGCATTTT
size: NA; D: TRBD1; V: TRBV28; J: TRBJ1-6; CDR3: CASSKQGARFVSSYNSPLHF; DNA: TGTGCCAGCAGTAAACAGGGGGCTCGCTTTGTAAGCTCCTATAATTCACCCCTCCACTTT
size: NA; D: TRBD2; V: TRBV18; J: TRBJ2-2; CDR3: CASSPPGLAGGTGELFF; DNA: TGTGCCAGCTCACCACCGGGACTAGCGGGAGGAACCGGGGAGCTGTTTTTT
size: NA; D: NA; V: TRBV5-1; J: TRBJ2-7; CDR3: CASSALGPGLYEQYF; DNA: TGCGCCAGCTCTGCCCTGGGACCGGGACTCTACGAGCAGTACTTC
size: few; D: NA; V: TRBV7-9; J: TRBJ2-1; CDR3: CASSLGENYNEQFF; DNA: TGTGCCAGCAGCTTGGGAGAAAACTACAATGAGCAGTTCTTC